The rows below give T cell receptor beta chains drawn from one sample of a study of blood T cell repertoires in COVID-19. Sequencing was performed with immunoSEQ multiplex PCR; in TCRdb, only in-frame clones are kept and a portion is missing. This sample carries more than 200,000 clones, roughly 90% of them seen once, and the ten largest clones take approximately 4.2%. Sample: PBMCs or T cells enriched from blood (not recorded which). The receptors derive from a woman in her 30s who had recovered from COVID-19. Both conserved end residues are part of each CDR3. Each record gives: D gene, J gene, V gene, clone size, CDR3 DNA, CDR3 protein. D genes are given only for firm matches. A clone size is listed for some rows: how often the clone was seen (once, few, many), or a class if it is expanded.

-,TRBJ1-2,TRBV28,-,TGTGCCAGCAGTTATGGACAGAGCTATGGCTACACCTTC,CASSYGQSYGYTF
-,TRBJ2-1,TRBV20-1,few,TGCAGTGCTAGTGGAGACAGCCTCTACAATGAGCAGTTCTTC,CSASGDSLYNEQFF
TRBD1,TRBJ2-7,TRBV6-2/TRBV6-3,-,TGTGCCAGCAGTTCGACAGGGTTCTCCTACGAGCAGTACTTC,CASSSTGFSYEQYF
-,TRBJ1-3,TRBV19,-,TGTGCCAGTACCTCGGGGGTCAGGGTCGTCTCTGGAAACACCATATATTTT,CASTSGVRVVSGNTIYF
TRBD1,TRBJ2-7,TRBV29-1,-,TGCAGCGTTGAAGAACGGGACAGGGCCTCCAGACATTACGAGCAGTACTTC,CSVEERDRASRHYEQYF
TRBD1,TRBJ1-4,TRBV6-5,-,TGTGCCAGCAGTCTCAGTCAGGGGGCTGACGAAAAACTGTTTTTT,CASSLSQGADEKLFF
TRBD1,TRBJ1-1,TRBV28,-,TGTGCCAGCAGCTCGGGACAGCGAAACACTGAAGCTTTCTTT,CASSSGQRNTEAFF
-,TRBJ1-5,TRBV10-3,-,TGTGCCATCAGAGACGACAGGTCTCAGCCCCAGCATTTT,CAIRDDRSQPQHF
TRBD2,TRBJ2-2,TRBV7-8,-,TGTGCCAGCAGCCCAAGCGGGAGGGAGACCGGGGAGCTGTTTTTT,CASSPSGRETGELFF
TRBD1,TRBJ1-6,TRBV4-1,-,TGCGCCAGCAGCCAAGGGCCAGGCTTTAGACAGGGGGCCGGTTCACCCCTCCACTTT,CASSQGPGFRQGAGSPLHF
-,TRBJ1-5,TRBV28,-,TGTGCCAGCAGTTTAATCAGGGTAGATCAGCCCCAGCATTTT,CASSLIRVDQPQHF
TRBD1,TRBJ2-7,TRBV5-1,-,TGCGCCAGCAGGGGATCGGGACAGGACACAATTTTCATCTTC,CASRGSGQDTIFIF
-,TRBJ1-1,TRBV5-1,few,TGCGCCAGCAGCCTAGGCGGGAACACTGAAGCTTTCTTT,CASSLGGNTEAFF
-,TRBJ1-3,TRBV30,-,TGTGCCTGGGCGAGACAGGCCCTGTCCTCTGGAAACACCATATATTTT,CAWARQALSSGNTIYF
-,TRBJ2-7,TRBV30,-,TGTGCCTGGAGTCAGTCAGGGTACGAGCAGTACTTC,CAWSQSGYEQYF
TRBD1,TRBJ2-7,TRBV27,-,TGTGCCAGCAGTTTCCGGGACAGTTCCTACGAGCAGTACTTC,CASSFRDSSYEQYF
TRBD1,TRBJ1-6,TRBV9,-,TGTGCCAGCAGCGCCGAGACAGGGGTTAATTCACCCCTCCACTTT,CASSAETGVNSPLHF
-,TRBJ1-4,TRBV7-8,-,TGTGCCAGCAGCTTAGACAGTCGAAGGAAACTGTTTTTT,CASSLDSRRKLFF
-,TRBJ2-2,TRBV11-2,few,TGTGCCAGCAGCCCGTTCCGAGCGAACACCGGGGAGCTGTTTTTT,CASSPFRANTGELFF
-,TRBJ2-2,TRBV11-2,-,TGTGCCAGCAGCTTAGATCTTCTGCTCAGGAAAGCCGGGGAGCTGTTTTTT,CASSLDLLLRKAGELFF
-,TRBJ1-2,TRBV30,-,TGTGCCTGGAGTGTCAGTCAGTACTATGGCTACACCTTC,CAWSVSQYYGYTF
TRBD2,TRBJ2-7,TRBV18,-,TGTGCCAGCTCACGGAAGGCTCTAGCGGTTGAGCAGTACTTC,CASSRKALAVEQYF
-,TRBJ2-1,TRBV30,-,TGTGCCTGGAGCCGGGGTGCCGGGAATGAGCAGTTCTTC,CAWSRGAGNEQFF
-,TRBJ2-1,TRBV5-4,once,TGTGCCAGCAGCACCCCTACGAGGGCGGTTGTAAATGAGCAGTTCTTC,CASSTPTRAVVNEQFF
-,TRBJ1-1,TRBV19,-,TGTGCCAGTAGTCCCGCCGGGGAGTTAAACACTGAAGCTTTCTTT,CASSPAGELNTEAFF
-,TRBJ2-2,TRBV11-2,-,TGTGCCAGCAGCTCCTCTAACACCGGGGAGCTGTTTTTT,CASSSSNTGELFF
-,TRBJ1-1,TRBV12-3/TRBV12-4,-,TGTGCCAGCACCCCCACAAGGGGAACTGAAGCTTTCTTT,CASTPTRGTEAFF
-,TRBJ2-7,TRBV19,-,TGTGCCAGTAGTATCCTGCGGGTAGCAGTCTCCTACGAGCAGTACTTC,CASSILRVAVSYEQYF
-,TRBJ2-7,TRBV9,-,TGTGCCAGCAGCGTAGCTACTGGTCCCGCCTACGAGCAGTACTTC,CASSVATGPAYEQYF
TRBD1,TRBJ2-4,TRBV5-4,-,TGTGCCAGCAGCTTGGGGGGACAGGGGAGCAGCCTAGCCAAAAACATTCAGTACTTC,CASSLGGQGSSLAKNIQYF
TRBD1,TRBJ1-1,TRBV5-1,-,TGCGCCAGCAGCTTCCTTGGGATGGACAGGCGGGCTTTCTTT,CASSFLGMDRRAFF
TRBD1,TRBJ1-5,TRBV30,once,TGTGCCTGGAGGGGCCGGGACAGAAGCAATCAGCCCCAGCATTTT,CAWRGRDRSNQPQHF
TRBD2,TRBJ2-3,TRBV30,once,TGTGCCCGCCTAGCGGGAGGCGAGGGAGATACGCAGTATTTT,CARLAGGEGDTQYF
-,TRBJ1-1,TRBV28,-,TGTGCCAGCAGTTATACAGGTGAACTGAACACTGAAGCTTTCTTT,CASSYTGELNTEAFF
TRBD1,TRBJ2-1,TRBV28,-,TGTGCCAGCAGGGGACAGGGGGAGAATGAGCAGTTCTTC,CASRGQGENEQFF
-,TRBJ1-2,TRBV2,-,TGTGCCAGCAGTTTCCGGGAGGGAGGCTACACCTTC,CASSFREGGYTF
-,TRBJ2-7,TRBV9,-,TGTGCCAGCAGCGTAGTGGCAGGGAAAGGGGAGCAGTACTTC,CASSVVAGKGEQYF
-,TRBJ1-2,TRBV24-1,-,TGTGCCACCAGCCAGGGGTTGGACTATGGCTACACCTTC,CATSQGLDYGYTF
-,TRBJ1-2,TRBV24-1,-,TGTGCCACCCAAGGGCCGACTCAGGGGACCTATGGCTACACCTTC,CATQGPTQGTYGYTF
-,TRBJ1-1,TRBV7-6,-,TGTGCCAGCAGCTTACGAGGCAATGAAGCTTTCTTT,CASSLRGNEAFF
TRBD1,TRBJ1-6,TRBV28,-,TGTGCCAGCAGTTTACCCTACCTGGACAGGGTCCTTAACTCCTATAATTCACCCCTCCACTTT,CASSLPYLDRVLNSYNSPLHF
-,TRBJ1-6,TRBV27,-,TGTGCCAGCAGTGGGGAGGGAAATTCACCCCTCCACTTT,CASSGEGNSPLHF
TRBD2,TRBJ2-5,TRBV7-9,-,TGTGCCAGCAGCTTAAGCGTCGCGGGAGGAGGAGAGACCCAGTACTTC,CASSLSVAGGGETQYF
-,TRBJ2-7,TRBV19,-,TGTGCCAGTAGTATTTACGGGGGTACCCGGGAGCAGTACTTC,CASSIYGGTREQYF
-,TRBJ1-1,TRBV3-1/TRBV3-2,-,TGTGCCAGCAGCATACGACAGACGAACACTGAAGCTTTCTTT,CASSIRQTNTEAFF
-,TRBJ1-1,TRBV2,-,TGTGCCAGCAGTGAAGGCAGGGGGAACACTGAAGCTTTCTTT,CASSEGRGNTEAFF
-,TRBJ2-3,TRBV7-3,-,TGTGCCAGCAGCCCGAACGACAAATTCTCTAGCACAGATACGCAGTATTTT,CASSPNDKFSSTDTQYF
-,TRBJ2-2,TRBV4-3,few,TGCGCCAGCAGCCGGCGGGCGGGAAGGAACACCGGGGAGCTGTTTTTT,CASSRRAGRNTGELFF